This TCR beta chain was captured by sequencing in a study of siplizumab effects on memory and regulatory T cells. This clone was seen a handful of times. The antigen remains unidentified. General study results and limits: The study found that mappable alloreactive CD4+ clones averaged about 70% Treg-derived with siplizumab and around 25% in controls.

The table came from immunoSEQ multiplex PCR; TCRdb's copy has only in-frame clones and leaves some out. This table has some 120,000 clones, 85% to 95% appearing once. This CDR3 spans 14 amino acids. Germline assignment: CDR1 KGHSH and CDR2 LQKENI. The V gene lost 6 bases and the J gene lost 3 bases, with 14 bases spanning the gap. The source material was non-Treg CD4+ T cells sorted from blood. The clonotype originates from a human donor in good health. V and J are TRBV18 and TRBJ1-1, with D possibly TRBD1 on 6 matching bases. The CDR3 nucleotides read TGTGCCAGCTCCCACCCAGCAGGGGACACTGAAGCTTTCTTT. Translation: CASSHPAGDTEAFF.